A selection of T cell receptor beta chains follows, all from one sample in a study of Ad26.COV2.S vaccination and SARS-CoV-2 variants. Method: immunoSEQ multiplex PCR; TCRdb's copy keeps in-frame clones and lacks some. The table includes 330,000 or so clones, approximately 87% detected once. The material sequenced was peripheral blood, taken in a trial of Ad26.COV2.S vaccine versus placebo. These receptor sequences come from a person aged 18-65 years who received the Ad26.COV2.S COVID-19 vaccine or a placebo. The conserved cysteine and the conserved F or W are not part of the CDR3 here. D genes are given only for firm matches.

D gene	V gene	J gene	CDR3 protein
.	TRBV5-6	TRBJ1-5	ASSLSILGDYSNQPQH
.	TRBV4-3	TRBJ1-2	ASRLDRDYGYT
TRBD1	TRBV5-6	TRBJ2-1	ASSGTALYNEQF
.	TRBV21-1	TRBJ1-5	ASSSRAGERYSNQPQH
TRBD2	TRBV5-3	TRBJ2-1	ARSLGLAGEPTDNEQF
.	TRBV4-1	TRBJ1-1	ASSQDTKGGRMNTEAF
TRBD2	TRBV18	TRBJ2-5	ASSPSGGQDGLAGNQETQY
TRBD2	TRBV4-3	TRBJ2-7	ASSHGTSGPIEYEQY
TRBD2	TRBV27	TRBJ2-3	ASSLLGGGPDTQY
.	TRBV7-9	TRBJ2-3	ASSPAGTSTDTQY
.	TRBV9	TRBJ1-1	ASSAETVSNTEAF
.	TRBV27	TRBJ1-5	ASSLTENQPQH
.	TRBV5-8	TRBJ2-3	ASSSGVVLDTQY
.	TRBV7-9	TRBJ1-3	ASSPIQGRGNTIY
.	TRBV28	TRBJ2-3	ASSRGPGGPQY
TRBD2	TRBV28	TRBJ2-6	ASSAGENSGANVLT
.	TRBV28	TRBJ1-2	ASSVQRSYGYT
.	TRBV24-1	TRBJ2-1	ATSDFGHNEQF
TRBD1	TRBV4-2	TRBJ1-6	ASSHHRGTDNSPLH
TRBD2	TRBV5-6	TRBJ2-5	ASRRLAGETQY
.	TRBV2	TRBJ2-2	ASNKIALFTGELF
.	TRBV28	TRBJ2-1	ASNEAGRGPFNNEQF
.	TRBV5-1	TRBJ1-1	ASSSRTGEAF
TRBD2	TRBV14	TRBJ2-1	ASSHGQRGAYNEQF
.	TRBV9	TRBJ1-2	ASREVFRGYT
.	TRBV5-1	TRBJ1-6	ASSLDGAINSPLH
.	TRBV19	TRBJ2-7	ASSIGRSYEQY
TRBD1	TRBV4-1	TRBJ1-3	ASKPQTGSGNTIY
.	TRBV18	TRBJ1-3	ASSPLWKGRSGNTIY
.	TRBV5-6	TRBJ1-5	ASSAMGGNQPQH
.	TRBV28	TRBJ1-1	ASSDRVNTEAF
TRBD1	TRBV7-3	TRBJ2-5	ASSLHRGEQETQY
.	TRBV15	TRBJ1-4	ATSRERGLLEEKLF